The 15 T cell receptor beta chains below all came from one sample that was sequenced in a study of blood T cells in healthy people across ages. A second PCR of roughly 6 to 12 cycles used a sample-barcoded 5' primer and a J-beta primer mix. TCRdb reprocessed the 5' RACE reads with MiXCR, giving one entry per CDR3 protein. This table has over 1,200,000 distinct CDR3 sequences, around 59% appearing once. The sequenced sample consisted of blood. These receptors all come from a man between 18 and 29 years old in good health.

The rearrangement uses TRBV29-1 and TRBJ2-7; 7 positions agree with TRBD2. V shed 5 bases and J 3 bases; nucleotides not matched to a gene: 7. The CDR3 sequence is 13 residues long. Germline loops: CDR1 SQVTM, CDR2 ANQGSEA. The CDR3 loop reads CSVQLASGYEQYF. In nucleotides, the CDR3 is TGCAGCGTTCAATTGGCTAGCGGCTACGAGCAGTACTTC.

The CDR3 is CSAPGLLNEQFF. The CDR3 DNA reads TGCAGTGCTCCGGGACTCCTCAATGAGCAGTTCTTC. J is TRBJ2-1 and V is TRBV20-1; weak D call: TRBD2 (6 bases). The CDR3 spans 12 residues. Trimming shortened V by 5 bases and J by 6 bases, and 11 bases separated the two germline ends. The germline V gene encodes CDR1 DFQATT and CDR2 SNEGSKA (reference sequence).

This clonotype was observed a few times. The chain couples TRBV27 to TRBJ1-4; D possibly corresponds to TRBD1 (6 bases). CDR1 and CDR2 (germline): MNHEY, SMNVEV (reference sequence). CDR3 length: 16 amino acids. V was shortened by 2 bases and J by 0 bases, with 10 bases between the two germline ends. The CDR3 nucleotides are TGTGCCAGCAGTTTAAGCAGGGGAACAACTAATGAAAAACTGTTTTTT. It encodes CASSLSRGTTNEKLFF.

The rearrangement joins TRBV20-1 to TRBJ1-2, with TRBD1 matching 8 bases. V trimming: 0 bases; J trimming: 5 bases; junction bases outside the gene matches: 5. This CDR3 has 14 amino acids. CDR1 DFQATT and CDR2 SNEGSKA come from the germline V gene (reference sequence). CDR3 nucleotide sequence: TGCAGTGCTAGAGATAGGGGGACAGGTTATGGCTACACCTTC. Amino acid sequence: CSARDRGTGYGYTF.

The chain carries TRBV7-2 and TRBJ1-1; no clear D. CDR1 and CDR2 (germline): SGHTA, FQGNSA. The CDR3 is 9 residues long. V gave up 10 bases and J gave up 6 bases, with 6 bases separating them. The CDR3 DNA is TGTGCCATACTTCCTGAAGCTTTCTTT. Translating it yields CAILPEAFF.

This clonotype was seen only once. This sequence joins TRBV12-3 or TRBV12-4 and TRBJ2-5; TRBD2 matches 7 bases. The CDR3 length is 14 residues. V was clipped by 6 bases and J by 0 bases; unmatched bases: 4. The CDR3 loop reads CASSDSGYQETQYF. The DNA for the CDR3 is TGTGCCAGCAGCGATAGCGGGTACCAAGAGACCCAGTACTTC.

The rearrangement links TRBV12-3 or TRBV12-4 to TRBJ2-3; D is perhaps TRBD1 (7 bases). V lost 7 bases and J lost 4, with 15 bases in between. This CDR3 has 14 residues. CDR3 DNA sequence: TGTGCCAGCACGTCAGGGGGGTTCCCAGATACGCAGTATTTT. Translating it yields CASTSGGFPDTQYF.

This clonotype was counted a few times. V gene TRBV6-6 combines with J gene TRBJ1-1, with a weak D call TRBD1 (6 bases). V lost 6 bases and J lost 5, with 16 bases in between. Germline values: CDR1 MNHNY, CDR2 SVGAGI (reference sequence). The CDR3 sequence is 14 residues long. The DNA for the CDR3 is TGTGCCAGCAGATCCCTGGGTAGGGGGACTGAAGCTTTCTTT. Amino acids: CASRSLGRGTEAFF.

The chain couples TRBV19 to TRBJ2-7, with D perhaps TRBD1 or TRBD2 (5 bases each). Deletions cut 4 bases from V and 3 bases from J, with 13 bases between. CDR3 length equals 14 residues. Germline CDR1 and CDR2: LNHDA and SQIVND (reference sequence). This CDR3 is CASSTSGPNYEQYF. In DNA, the CDR3 is TGTGCCAGTAGTACCTCGGGACCTAACTACGAGCAGTACTTC. Based on the CDR3 plus reference TRBV19 and TRBJ2-7, the full variable domain is DGGITQSPKYLFRKEGQNVTLSCEQNLNHDAMYWYRQDPGQGLRLIYYSQIVNDFQKGDIAEGYSVSREKKESFPLTVTSAQKNPTAFYLCASSTSGPNYEQYFGPGTRLTVT.

The V and J genes are TRBV2 and TRBJ1-2; unclear D gene. CDR3 length: 13 residues. CDR1 and CDR2 from the germline V gene are SNHLY and FYNNEI. Between the trimmed V and J ends, which lost 9 bases and 4 bases, there was a span of 15 bases. The CDR3 region is CASPNRPAYGYTF. The CDR3 DNA is TGTGCCAGTCCCAATAGGCCGGCCTATGGCTACACCTTC.

This clonotype was counted once. The chain is built from TRBV28 and TRBJ2-7; D may correspond to TRBD1 or TRBD2 (5 bases each). V was trimmed by 8 bases and J by 7 bases, leaving 18 bases between them. Germline-derived CDR1 and CDR2 are MDHEN and SYDVKM. The length of the CDR3 is 13 residues. CDR3 bases: TGTGCCAGCTTCTCGAGGGGTTCTCGTGAGCAGTACTTC. Its translation: CASFSRGSREQYF.

The chain has TRBV4-1 and TRBJ2-1, with D possibly being TRBD2 (5 bases). The length of the CDR3 is 13 residues. In germline, CDR1 is MGHRA, CDR2 YSYEKL. Trimming stripped 3 bases from V and 5 bases from J, with 8 bases between. The CDR3 DNA follows: TGCGCCAGCAGCCACCCACTAGACAATGAGCAGTTCTTC. Translating it yields CASSHPLDNEQFF.

The chain is built from TRBV28 and TRBJ1-2; D ambiguous. The V gene's germline CDR1 is MDHEN and CDR2 SYDVKM. Trimming left V 6 bases short and J 8 bases short, with 10 bases between. The CDR3 runs to 11 residues. The CDR3 here is CASSHPRGYTF. The CDR3, as DNA: TGTGCCAGCAGCCATCCGAGGGGCTACACCTTC.

This clonotype appeared a few times. The chain combines TRBV29-1 with TRBJ2-7; weak D call: TRBD2 (6 bases). The CDR3 runs to 12 residues. Trimming removed 2 bases from V and 5 bases from J, with 10 bases in between. Germline V CDR1 and CDR2: SQVTM, ANQGSEA. DNA for the CDR3: TGCAGCGTTGAATTTGGAGGGAACGAGCAGTACTTC. Protein product: CSVEFGGNEQYF.

This clonotype was recorded a few times. The J gene is TRBJ1-2, the V gene TRBV5-1, with 7 bases matching TRBD1. CDR1 SGHRS and CDR2 YFSETQ come from the germline V gene. The CDR3 sequence is 14 residues long. With V trimmed by 0 bases and J by 6 bases, 5 bases remained unmatched. The CDR3 sequence is CASSLASTGDGYTF. DNA of the CDR3: TGCGCCAGCAGCTTGGCCTCAACAGGGGATGGCTACACCTTC.